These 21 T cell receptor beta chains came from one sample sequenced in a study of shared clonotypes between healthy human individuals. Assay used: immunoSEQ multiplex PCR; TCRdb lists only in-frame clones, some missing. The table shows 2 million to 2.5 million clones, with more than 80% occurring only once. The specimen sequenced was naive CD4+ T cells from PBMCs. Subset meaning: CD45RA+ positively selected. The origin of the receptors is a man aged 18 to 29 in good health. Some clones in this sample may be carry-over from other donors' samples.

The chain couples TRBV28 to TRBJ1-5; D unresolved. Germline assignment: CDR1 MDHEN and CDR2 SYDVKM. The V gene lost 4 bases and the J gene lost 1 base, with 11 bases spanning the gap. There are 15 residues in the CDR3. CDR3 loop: CASSSPVSSNQPQHF. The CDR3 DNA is TGTGCCAGCAGTTCCCCAGTATCCAGCAATCAGCCCCAGCATTTT. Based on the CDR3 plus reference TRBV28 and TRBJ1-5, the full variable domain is DVKVTQSSRYLVKRTGEKVFLECVQDMDHENMFWYRQDPGLGLRLIYFSYDVKMKEKGDIPEGYSVSREKKERFSLILESASTNQTSMYLCASSSPVSSNQPQHFGDGTRLSIL.

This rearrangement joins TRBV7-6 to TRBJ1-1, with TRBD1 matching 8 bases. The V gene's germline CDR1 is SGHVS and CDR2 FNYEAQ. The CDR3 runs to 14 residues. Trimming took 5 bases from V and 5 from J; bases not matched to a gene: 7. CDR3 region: CASSAGGAGTEAFF. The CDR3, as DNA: TGTGCCAGCAGCGCAGGGGGCGCGGGAACTGAAGCTTTCTTT. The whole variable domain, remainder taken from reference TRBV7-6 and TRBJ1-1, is GAGVSQSPRYKVTKRGQDVALRCDPISGHVSLYWYRQALGQGPEFLTYFNYEAQQDKSGLPNDRFSAERPEGSISTLTIQRTEQRDSAMYRCASSAGGAGTEAFFGQGTRLTVV.

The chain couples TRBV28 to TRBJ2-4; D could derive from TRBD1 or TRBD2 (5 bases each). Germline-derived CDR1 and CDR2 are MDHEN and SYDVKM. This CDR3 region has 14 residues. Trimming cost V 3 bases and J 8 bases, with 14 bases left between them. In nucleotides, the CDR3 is TGTGCCAGCAGTTTGCTGGGACCCCCCGACATTCAGTACTTC. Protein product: CASSLLGPPDIQYF.

As DNA, the CDR3 is TGTGCCAGCAGTTTAAGCCCAGCGGCGCAAGAGACCCAGTACTTC. Its protein is CASSLSPAAQETQYF. The chain uses TRBV28 and TRBJ2-5, with D possibly being TRBD2 (5 bases). The V end was cut by 2 bases, the J end by 2 bases, with 12 bases between. The germline CDR1 and CDR2 sequences are MDHEN and SYDVKM. The CDR3 loop spans 15 amino acids.

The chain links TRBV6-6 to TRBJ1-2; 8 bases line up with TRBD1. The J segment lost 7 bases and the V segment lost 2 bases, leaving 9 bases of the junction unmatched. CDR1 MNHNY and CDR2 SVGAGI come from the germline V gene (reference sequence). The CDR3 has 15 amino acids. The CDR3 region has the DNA TGTGCCAGCAGTTACGCGCCGCTCAGGGGGCCTGGCTACACCTTC. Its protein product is CASSYAPLRGPGYTF.

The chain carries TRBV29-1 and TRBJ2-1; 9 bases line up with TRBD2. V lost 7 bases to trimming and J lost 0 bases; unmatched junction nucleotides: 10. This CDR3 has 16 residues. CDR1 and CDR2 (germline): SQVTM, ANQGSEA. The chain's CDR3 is CSAQKWREGSYNEQFF. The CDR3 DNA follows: TGCAGCGCACAGAAATGGCGGGAGGGCTCCTACAATGAGCAGTTCTTC.

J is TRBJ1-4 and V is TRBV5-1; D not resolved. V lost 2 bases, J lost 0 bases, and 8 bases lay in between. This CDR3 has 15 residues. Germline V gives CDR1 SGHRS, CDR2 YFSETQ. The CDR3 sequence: CASSLIGSTNEKLFF. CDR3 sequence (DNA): TGCGCCAGCAGCTTAATAGGATCAACTAATGAAAAACTGTTTTTT.

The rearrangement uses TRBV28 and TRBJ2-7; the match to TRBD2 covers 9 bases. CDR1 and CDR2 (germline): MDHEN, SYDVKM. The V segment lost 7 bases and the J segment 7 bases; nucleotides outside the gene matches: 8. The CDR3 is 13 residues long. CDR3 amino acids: CASIQSGGREQYF. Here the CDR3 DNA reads TGTGCCAGCATCCAGAGCGGGGGGCGGGAGCAGTACTTC.

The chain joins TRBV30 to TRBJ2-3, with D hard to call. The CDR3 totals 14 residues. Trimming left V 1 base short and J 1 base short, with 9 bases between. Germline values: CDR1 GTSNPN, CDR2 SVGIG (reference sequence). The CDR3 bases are TGTGCCTGGAGTGCCCTGTTACGCACAGATACGCAGTATTTT. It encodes CAWSALLRTDTQYF.

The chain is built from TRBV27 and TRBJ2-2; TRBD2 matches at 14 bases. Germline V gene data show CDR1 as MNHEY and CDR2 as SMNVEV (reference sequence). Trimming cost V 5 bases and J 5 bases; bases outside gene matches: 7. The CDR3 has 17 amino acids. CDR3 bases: TGTGCCAGCAGTGCCCTAGGACTAGCGGGAGGAACCGGGGAGCTGTTTTTT. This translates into CASSALGLAGGTGELFF.

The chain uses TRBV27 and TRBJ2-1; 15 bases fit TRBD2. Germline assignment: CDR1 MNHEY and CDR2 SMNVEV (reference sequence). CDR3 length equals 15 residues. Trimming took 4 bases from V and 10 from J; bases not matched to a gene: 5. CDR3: CASSSRTSGREEQFF. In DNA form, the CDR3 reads TGTGCCAGCAGTTCCCGGACTAGCGGGAGGGAGGAGCAGTTCTTC.

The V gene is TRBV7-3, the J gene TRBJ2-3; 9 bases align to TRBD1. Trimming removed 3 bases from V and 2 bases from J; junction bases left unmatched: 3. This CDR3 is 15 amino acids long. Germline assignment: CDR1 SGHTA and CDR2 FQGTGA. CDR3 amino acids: CASSFGTGSTDTQYF. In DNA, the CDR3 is TGTGCCAGCAGCTTCGGGACAGGGTCCACAGATACGCAGTATTTT. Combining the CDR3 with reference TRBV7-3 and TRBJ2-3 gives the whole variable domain GAGVSQTPSNKVTEKGKYVELRCDPISGHTALYWYRQSLGQGPEFLIYFQGTGAADDSGLPNDRFFAVRPEGSVSTLKIQRTERGDSAVYLCASSFGTGSTDTQYFGPGTRLTVL.

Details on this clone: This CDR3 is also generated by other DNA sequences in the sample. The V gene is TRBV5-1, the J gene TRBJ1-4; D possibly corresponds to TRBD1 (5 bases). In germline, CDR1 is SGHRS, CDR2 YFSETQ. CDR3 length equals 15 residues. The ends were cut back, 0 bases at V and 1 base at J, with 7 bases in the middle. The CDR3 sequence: CASSLVGGTNEKLFF. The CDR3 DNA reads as TGCGCCAGCAGCTTGGTGGGGGGAACTAATGAAAAACTGTTTTTT.

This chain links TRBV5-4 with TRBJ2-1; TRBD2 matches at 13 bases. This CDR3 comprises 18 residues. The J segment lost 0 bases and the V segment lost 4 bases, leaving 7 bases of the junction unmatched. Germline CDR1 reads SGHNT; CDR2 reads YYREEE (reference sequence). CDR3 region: CASSRTSGSTTSYNEQFF. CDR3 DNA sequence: TGTGCCAGCAGCCGGACTAGCGGGAGTACCACCTCCTACAATGAGCAGTTCTTC. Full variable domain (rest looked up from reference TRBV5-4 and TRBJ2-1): ETGVTQSPTHLIKTRGQQVTLRCSSQSGHNTVSWYQQALGQGPQFIFQYYREEENGRGNFPPRFSGLQFPNYSSELNVNALELDDSALYLCASSRTSGSTTSYNEQFFGPGTRLTVL.

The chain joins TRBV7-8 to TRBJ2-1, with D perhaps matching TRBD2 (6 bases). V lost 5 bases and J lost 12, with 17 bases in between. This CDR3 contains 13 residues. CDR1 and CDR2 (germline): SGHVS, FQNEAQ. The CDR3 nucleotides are TGTGCCAGCAGCCCCTCGGAGGGTAGCGGGCAGTTCTTC. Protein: CASSPSEGSGQFF.

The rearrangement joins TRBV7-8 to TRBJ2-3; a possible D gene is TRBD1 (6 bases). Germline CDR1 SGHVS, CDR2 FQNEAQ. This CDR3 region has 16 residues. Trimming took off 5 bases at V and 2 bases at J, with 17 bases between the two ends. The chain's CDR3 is CASSLFGQIDTDTQYF. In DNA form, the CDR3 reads TGTGCCAGCAGCCTCTTTGGACAGATTGACACAGATACGCAGTATTTT.

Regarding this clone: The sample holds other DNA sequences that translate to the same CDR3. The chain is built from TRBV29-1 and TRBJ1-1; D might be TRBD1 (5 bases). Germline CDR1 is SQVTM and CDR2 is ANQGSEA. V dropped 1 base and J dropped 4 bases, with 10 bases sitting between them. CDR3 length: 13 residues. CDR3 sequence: CSVEGQGGTEAFF. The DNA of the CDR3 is TGCAGCGTTGAAGGGCAGGGAGGCACTGAAGCTTTCTTT. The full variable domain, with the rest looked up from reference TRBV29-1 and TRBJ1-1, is SAVISQKPSRDICQRGTSLTIQCQVDSQVTMMFWYRQQPGQSLTLIATANQGSEATYESGFVIDKFPISRPNLTFSTLTVSNMSPEDSSIYLCSVEGQGGTEAFFGQGTRLTVV.

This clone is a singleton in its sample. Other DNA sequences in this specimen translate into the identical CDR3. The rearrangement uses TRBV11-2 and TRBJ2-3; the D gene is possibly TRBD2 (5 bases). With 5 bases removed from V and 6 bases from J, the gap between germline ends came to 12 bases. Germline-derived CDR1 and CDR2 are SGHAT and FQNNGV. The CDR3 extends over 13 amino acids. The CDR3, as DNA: TGTGCCAGCAGCCTCCGGGGAAGGGATACGCAGTATTTT. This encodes CASSLRGRDTQYF.

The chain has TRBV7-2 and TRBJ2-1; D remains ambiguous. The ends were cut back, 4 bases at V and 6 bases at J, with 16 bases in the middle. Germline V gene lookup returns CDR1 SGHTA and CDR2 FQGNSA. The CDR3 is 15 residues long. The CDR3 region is CASSSRPTTGNEQFF. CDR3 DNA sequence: TGTGCCAGCAGCTCACGACCAACAACGGGCAATGAGCAGTTCTTC.

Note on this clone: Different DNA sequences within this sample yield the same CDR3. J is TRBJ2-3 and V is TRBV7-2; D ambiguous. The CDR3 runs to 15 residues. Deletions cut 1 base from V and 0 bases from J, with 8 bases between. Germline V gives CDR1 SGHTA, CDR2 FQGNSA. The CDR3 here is CASSLVGPSTDTQYF. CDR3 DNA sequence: TGTGCCAGCAGCTTAGTCGGCCCCAGCACAGATACGCAGTATTTT.

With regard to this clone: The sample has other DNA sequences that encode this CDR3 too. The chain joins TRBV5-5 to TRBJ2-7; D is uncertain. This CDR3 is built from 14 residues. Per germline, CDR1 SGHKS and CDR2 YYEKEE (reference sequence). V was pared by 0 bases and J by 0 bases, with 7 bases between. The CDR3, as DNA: TGTGCCAGCAGCTTGGGAGGCAGCTCCTACGAGCAGTACTTC. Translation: CASSLGGSSYEQYF.